Sequencing of this T cell receptor (beta chain) was carried out in a study of response to subunit inactivated influenza vaccine. TCRdb fed the RT-PCR reads into MiXCR, producing one record per CDR3 protein. The sample includes about 830,000 distinct CDR3 sequences, less than 20% seen only once; the top ten take approximately 10%. CDR1 is LGHNA and CDR2 is YSLEER in the germline V gene. This CDR3 has 16 amino acids. The V end lost 0 bases, the J end lost 2 bases, and 11 bases lay between the germline ends. The specimen comprised PBMCs from blood, sampled 4 to 6 days after vaccination. This sequence joins TRBV4-3 and TRBJ2-1; tentatively, D is TRBD2 (6 bases). The sequence derives from a man between 45 and 60 years old who received an inactivated influenza vaccine. CDR3 bases: TGCGCCAGCAGCCAAGATGACGGGAGAGCCTACAATGAGCAGTTCTTC. The encoded protein is CASSQDDGRAYNEQFF.